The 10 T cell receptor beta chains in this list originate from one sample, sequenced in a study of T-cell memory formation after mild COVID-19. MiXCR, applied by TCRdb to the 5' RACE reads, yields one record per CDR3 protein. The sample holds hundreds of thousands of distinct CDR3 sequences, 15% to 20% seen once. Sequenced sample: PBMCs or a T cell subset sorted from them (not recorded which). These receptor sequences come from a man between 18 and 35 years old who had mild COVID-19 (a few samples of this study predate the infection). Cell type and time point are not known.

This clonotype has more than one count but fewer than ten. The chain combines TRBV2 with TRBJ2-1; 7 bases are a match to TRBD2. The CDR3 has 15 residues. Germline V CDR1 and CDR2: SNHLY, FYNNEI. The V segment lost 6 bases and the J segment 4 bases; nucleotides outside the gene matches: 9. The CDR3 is CASSGLADPYNEQFF. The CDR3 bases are TGTGCCAGCAGCGGGCTAGCGGATCCATACAATGAGCAGTTCTTC.

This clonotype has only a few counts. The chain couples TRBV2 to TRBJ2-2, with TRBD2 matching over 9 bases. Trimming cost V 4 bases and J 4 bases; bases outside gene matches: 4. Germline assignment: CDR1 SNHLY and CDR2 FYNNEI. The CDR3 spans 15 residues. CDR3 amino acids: CASSVRGGRTGELFF. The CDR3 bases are TGTGCCAGCAGTGTGCGGGGGGGCCGCACCGGGGAGCTGTTTTTT.

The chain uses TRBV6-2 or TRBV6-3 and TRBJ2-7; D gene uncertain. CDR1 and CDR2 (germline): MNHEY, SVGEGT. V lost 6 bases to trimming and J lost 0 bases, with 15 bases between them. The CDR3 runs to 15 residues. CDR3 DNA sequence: TGTGCCAGCAGGACCTCCTATCCGAGCTCCTACGAGCAGTACGTC. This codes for CASRTSYPSSYEQYV.

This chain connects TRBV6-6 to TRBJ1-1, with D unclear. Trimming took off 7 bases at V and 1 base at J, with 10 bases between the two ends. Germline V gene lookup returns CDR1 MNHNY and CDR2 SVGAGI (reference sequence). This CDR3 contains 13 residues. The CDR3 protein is CASTAAGNTEAFF. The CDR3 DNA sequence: TGTGCCAGCACAGCCGCGGGGAACACTGAAGCTTTCTTT.

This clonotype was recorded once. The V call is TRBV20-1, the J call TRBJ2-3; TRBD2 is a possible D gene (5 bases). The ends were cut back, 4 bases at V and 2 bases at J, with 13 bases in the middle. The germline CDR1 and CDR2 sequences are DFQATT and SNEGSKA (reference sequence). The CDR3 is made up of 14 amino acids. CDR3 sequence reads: CSATSGELTDTQYF. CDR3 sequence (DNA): TGCAGTGCTACTTCTGGGGAGCTCACAGATACGCAGTATTTT.

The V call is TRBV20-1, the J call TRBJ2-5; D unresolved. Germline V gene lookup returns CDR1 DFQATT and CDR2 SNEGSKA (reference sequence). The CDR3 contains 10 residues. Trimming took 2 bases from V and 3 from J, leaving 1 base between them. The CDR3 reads CSARKETQYF. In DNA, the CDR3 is TGCAGTGCTAGAAAAGAGACCCAGTACTTC.

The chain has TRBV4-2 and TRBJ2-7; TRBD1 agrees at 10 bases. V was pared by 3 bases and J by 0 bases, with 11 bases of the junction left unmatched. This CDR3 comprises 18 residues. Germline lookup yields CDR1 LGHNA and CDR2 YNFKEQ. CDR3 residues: CASSQKDTGQGISYEQYF. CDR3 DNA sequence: TGTGCCAGCAGCCAGAAAGATACGGGACAGGGGATCTCCTACGAGCAGTACTTC.

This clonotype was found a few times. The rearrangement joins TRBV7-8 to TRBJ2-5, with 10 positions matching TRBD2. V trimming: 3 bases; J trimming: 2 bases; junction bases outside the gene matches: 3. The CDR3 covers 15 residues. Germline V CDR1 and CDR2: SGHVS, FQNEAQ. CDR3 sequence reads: CASSFSGGIQETQYF. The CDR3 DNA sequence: TGTGCCAGCAGCTTTAGCGGGGGGATACAAGAGACCCAGTACTTC.

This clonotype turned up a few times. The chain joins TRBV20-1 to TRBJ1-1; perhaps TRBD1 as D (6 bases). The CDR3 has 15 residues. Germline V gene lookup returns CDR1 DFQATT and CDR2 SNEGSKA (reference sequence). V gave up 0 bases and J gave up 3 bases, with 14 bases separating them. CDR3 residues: CSARDPGRGDTEAFF. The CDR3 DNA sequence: TGCAGTGCTAGAGACCCGGGGAGGGGGGACACTGAAGCTTTCTTT.

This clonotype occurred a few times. The CDR3 DNA reads as TGTGCCAGCAGTTTAAAGGCTGGGGCTAGCGGGGGGGCTGGTACAGATACGCAGTATTTT. Translated: CASSLKAGASGGAGTDTQYF. This rearrangement joins TRBV12-3 or TRBV12-4 to TRBJ2-3; 12 bases match TRBD2. Losses at the gene ends were 2 bases for V and 3 bases for J; bases not matched to a gene: 15. This CDR3 contains 20 residues.